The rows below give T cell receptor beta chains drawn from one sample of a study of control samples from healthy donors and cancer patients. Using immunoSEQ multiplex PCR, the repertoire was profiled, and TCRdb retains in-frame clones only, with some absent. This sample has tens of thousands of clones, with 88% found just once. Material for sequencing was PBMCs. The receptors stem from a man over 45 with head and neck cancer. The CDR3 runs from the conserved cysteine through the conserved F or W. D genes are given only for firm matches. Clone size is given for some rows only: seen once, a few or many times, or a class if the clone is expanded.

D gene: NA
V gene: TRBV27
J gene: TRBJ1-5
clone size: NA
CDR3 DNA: TGTGCCAGCAGCATAACAAGGGGTGGCAATCAGCCCCAGCATTTT
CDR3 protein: CASSITRGGNQPQHF

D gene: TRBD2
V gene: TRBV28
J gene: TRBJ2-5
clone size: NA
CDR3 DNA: TGTGCCAGCATGGGCGGGGGGGCCGCGTGGGAGACCCAGTACTTC
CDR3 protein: CASMGGGAAWETQYF

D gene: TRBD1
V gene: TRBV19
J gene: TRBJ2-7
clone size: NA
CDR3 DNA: TGTGCCAGTGCCCCGTCGGGACAGTACTCCTACGAGCAGTACTTC
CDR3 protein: CASAPSGQYSYEQYF

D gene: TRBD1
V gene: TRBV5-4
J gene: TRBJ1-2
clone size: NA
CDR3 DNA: TGTGCCAGCAGGCAAGGGACAGGGGGCGCAAAGGGCTACACCTTC
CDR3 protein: CASRQGTGGAKGYTF

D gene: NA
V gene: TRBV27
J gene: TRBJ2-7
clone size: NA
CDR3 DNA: TGTGCCAGCAGTTTAAAGGGGGGACCCTACGAGCAGTACTTC
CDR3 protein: CASSLKGGPYEQYF

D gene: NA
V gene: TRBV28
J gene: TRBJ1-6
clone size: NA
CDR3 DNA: TGTGCCAGCAGTCGCAGGGGTTATAATTCACCCCTCCACTTT
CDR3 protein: CASSRRGYNSPLHF

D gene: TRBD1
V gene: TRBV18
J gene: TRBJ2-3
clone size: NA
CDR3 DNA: TGTGCCAGCTCACCAAGCCGGGACAGGATCACAGATACGCAGTATTTT
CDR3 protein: CASSPSRDRITDTQYF

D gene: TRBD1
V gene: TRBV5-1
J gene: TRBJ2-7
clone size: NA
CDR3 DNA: TGCGCCAGCAGCTCCCCGACAGGGGCCGCATCCTACGAGCAGTACTTC
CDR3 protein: CASSSPTGAASYEQYF

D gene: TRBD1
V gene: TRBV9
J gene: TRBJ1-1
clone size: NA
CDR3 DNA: TGTGCCAGCAGCGCCGGCGGGACAGAGAAAGCTTTCTTT
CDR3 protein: CASSAGGTEKAFF

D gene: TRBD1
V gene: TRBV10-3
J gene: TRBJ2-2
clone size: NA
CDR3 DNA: TGTGCCACCCGGACAGGGGGCCGGGTAGCGGGGTTAACCGGGGAGCTGTTTTTT
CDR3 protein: CATRTGGRVAGLTGELFF

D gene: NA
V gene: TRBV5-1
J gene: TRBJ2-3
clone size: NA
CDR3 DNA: TGCGCCAGCAGCTCAGTAAACACAGATACGCAGTATTTT
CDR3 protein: CASSSVNTDTQYF

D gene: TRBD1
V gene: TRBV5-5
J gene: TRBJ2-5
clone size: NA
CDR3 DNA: TGTGCCAGCAATGCGTGGGACAGCGGCAGGCCCCAGTACTTC
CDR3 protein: CASNAWDSGRPQYF

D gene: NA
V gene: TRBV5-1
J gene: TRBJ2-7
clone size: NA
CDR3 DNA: TGCGCCAGCACCCCTGGGGCCGGGACCGCCTCCTACGAGCAGTACTTC
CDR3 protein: CASTPGAGTASYEQYF

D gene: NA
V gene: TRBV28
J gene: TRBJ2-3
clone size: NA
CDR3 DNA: TGTGCCAGCGACCTTACAGGGAGTCGGGCAGATACGCAGTATTTT
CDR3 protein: CASDLTGSRADTQYF

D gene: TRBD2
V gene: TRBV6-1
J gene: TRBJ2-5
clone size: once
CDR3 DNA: TGTGCCAGCAGTGAAGCCCCGGGGCGGGGGGAGACCCAGTACTTC
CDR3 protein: CASSEAPGRGETQYF

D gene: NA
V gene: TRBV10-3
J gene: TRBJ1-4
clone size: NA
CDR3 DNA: TGTGCCATCAGTGAGGGCAGATCGGATGAAAAACTGTTTTTT
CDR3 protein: CAISEGRSDEKLFF

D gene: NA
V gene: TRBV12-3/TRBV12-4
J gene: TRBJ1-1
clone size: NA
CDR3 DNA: TGTGCCAGCACCTTCGGAGGGACTGAAGCTTTCTTT
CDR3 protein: CASTFGGTEAFF

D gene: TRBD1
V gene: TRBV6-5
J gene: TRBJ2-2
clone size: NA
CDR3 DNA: TGTGCCAGCACCTGGGACAGGAACACCGGGGAGCTGTTTTTT
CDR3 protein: CASTWDRNTGELFF

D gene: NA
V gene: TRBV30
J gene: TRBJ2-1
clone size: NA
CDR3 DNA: TGTGCCTCCTGGGGGGAACCCTACAATGAGCAGTTCTTC
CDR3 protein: CASWGEPYNEQFF

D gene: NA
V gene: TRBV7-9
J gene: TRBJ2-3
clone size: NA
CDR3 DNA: TGTGCCAGCAGCTTAGAGAGGGGCCGGACAGATACGCAGTATTTT
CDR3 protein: CASSLERGRTDTQYF

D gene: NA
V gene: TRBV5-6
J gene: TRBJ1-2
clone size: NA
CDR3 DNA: TGTGCCAGCAGGAATGAGGGGCTTGGCTACACCTTC
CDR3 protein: CASRNEGLGYTF

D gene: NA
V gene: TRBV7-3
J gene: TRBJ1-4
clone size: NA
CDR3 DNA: TGTGCCAGCAGCTTAACGGCAGCAACTAATGAAAAACTGTTTTTT
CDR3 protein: CASSLTAATNEKLFF

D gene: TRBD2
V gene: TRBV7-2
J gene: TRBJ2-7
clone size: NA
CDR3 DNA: TGTGCCAGCAGCTCCCGACTAGCGGGAGACTACGAGCAGTACTTC
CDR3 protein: CASSSRLAGDYEQYF

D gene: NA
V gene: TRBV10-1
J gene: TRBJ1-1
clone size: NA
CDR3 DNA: TGCGCCAGCAGGGCGGGACAGAACACTGAAGCTTTCTTT
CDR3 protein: CASRAGQNTEAFF

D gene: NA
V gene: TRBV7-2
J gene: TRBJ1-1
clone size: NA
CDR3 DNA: TGTGCCAGCAGCTTAACCAGGGGAGACACTGAAGCTTTCTTT
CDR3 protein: CASSLTRGDTEAFF

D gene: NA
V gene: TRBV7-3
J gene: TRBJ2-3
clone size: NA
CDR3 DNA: TGTGCCAGCAGCTTAAAGAACACAGATACGCAGTATTTT
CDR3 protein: CASSLKNTDTQYF

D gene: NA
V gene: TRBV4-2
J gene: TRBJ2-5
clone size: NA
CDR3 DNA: TGTGCCAGCAGCCAAGGTCCTGCAGAGACCCAGTACTTC
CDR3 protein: CASSQGPAETQYF

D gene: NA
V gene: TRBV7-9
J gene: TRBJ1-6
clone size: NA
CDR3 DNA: TGTGCCAGCAGAGGGAAGCGGCAGCTTAATTCACCCCTCCACTTT
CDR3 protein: CASRGKRQLNSPLHF

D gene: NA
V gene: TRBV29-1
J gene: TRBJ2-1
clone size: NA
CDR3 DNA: TGCAGCGTTGAAAGTTACAGGAGCTCCTACAATGAGCAGTTCTTC
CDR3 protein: CSVESYRSSYNEQFF

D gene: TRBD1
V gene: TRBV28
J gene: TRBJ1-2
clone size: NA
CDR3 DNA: TGTGCCAGCAGAACGGACAGGGCTTATGGCTACACCTTC
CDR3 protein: CASRTDRAYGYTF

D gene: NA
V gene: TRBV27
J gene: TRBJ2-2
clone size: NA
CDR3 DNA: TGTGCCAGCAGTTCTACCACCGGGGAGCTGTTTTTT
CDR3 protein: CASSSTTGELFF

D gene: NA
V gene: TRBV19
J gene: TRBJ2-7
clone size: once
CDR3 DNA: TGTGCCAGTTCAGCAGGAGACTACGAGCAGTACTTC
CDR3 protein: CASSAGDYEQYF

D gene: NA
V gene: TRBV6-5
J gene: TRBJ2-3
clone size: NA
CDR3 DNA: TGTGCCAGCCAGCATTCTAGCACAGATACGCAGTATTTT
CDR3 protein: CASQHSSTDTQYF

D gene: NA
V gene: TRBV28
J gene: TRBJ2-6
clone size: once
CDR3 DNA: TGTGCCAGCAGTTTTGGGGCAGTTGGGGCCAACGTCCTGACTTTC
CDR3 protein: CASSFGAVGANVLTF

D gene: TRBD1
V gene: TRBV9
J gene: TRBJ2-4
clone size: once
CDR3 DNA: TGTGCCAGCAGCGTAGAAGACAGGGAGCCCAAAAACATTCAGTACTTC
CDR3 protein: CASSVEDREPKNIQYF

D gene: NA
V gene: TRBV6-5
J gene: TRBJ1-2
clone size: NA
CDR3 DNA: TGTGCCAGCAGGCGCGGGGGGGGGAACTATGGCTACACCTTC
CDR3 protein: CASRRGGGNYGYTF

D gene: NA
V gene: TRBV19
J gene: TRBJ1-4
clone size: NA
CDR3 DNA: TGTGCCAGTAGTATACTAGGGCCTAATGAAAAACTGTTTTTT
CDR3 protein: CASSILGPNEKLFF

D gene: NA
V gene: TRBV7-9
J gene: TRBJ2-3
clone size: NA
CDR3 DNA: TGTGCCAGCAGCCCTCCGATTCAAGAAGGAACAGATACGCAGTATTTT
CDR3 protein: CASSPPIQEGTDTQYF

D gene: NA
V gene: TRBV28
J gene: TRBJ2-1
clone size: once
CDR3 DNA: TGTGCCAGCAGTGACCACGCAGGCACGTCCTACAATGAGCAGTTCTTC
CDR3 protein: CASSDHAGTSYNEQFF

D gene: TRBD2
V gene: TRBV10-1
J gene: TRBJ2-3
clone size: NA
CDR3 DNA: TGCGCCAGCAGTGCTTTCCTTGAGACTAGCGGGAGGGATACGCAGTATTTT
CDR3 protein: CASSAFLETSGRDTQYF

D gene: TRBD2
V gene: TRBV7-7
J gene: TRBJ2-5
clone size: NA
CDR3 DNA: TGTGCCAGCAGCGTGCGACTAGCGGAGACCCAGTACTTC
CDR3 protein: CASSVRLAETQYF

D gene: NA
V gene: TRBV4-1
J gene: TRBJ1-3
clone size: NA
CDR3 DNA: TGCGCCAGCAGCCAGGCCTATGTCCCAGGGAACACCATATATTTT
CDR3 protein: CASSQAYVPGNTIYF

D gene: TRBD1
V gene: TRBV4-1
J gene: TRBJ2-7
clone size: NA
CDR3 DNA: TGCGCCAGCAGCCAAGCACACCGGGACAGGAACTACGAGCAGTACTTC
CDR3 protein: CASSQAHRDRNYEQYF